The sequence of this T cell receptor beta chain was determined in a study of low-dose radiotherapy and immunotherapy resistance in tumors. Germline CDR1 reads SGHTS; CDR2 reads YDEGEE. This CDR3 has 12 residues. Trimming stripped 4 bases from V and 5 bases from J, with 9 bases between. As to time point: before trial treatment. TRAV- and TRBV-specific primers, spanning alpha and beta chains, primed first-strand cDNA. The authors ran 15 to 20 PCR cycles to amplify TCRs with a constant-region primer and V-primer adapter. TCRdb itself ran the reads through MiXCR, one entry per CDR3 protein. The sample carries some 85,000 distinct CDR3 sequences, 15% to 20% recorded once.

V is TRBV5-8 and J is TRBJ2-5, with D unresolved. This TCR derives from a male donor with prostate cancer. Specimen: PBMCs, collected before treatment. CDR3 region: CASSLPRETQYF. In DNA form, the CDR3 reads TGTGCCAGCAGCCTCCCGCGGGAGACCCAGTACTTC.